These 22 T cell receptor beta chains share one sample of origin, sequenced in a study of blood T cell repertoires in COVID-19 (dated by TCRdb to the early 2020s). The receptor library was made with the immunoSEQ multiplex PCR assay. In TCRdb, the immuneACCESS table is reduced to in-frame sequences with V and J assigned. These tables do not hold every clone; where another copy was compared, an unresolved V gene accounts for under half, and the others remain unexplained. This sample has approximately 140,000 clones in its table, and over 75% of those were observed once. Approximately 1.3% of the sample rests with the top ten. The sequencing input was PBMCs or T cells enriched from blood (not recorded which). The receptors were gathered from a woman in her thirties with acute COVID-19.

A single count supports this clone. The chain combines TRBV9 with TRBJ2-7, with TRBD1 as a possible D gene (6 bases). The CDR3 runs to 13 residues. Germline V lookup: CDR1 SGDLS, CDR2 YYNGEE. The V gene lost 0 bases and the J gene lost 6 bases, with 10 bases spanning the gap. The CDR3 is CASSVGDTGEQYF. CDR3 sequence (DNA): TGTGCCAGCAGCGTAGGGGACACGGGCGAGCAGTACTTC.

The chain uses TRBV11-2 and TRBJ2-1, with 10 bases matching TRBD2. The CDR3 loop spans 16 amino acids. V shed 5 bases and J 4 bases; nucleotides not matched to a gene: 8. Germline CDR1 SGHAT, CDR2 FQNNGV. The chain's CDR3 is CASSPDLAGVYNEQFF. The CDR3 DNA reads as TGTGCCAGCAGCCCCGATCTAGCGGGAGTGTACAATGAGCAGTTCTTC.

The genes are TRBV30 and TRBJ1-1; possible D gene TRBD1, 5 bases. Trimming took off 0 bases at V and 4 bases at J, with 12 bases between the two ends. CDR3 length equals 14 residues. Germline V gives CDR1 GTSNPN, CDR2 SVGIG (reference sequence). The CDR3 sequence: CAWSVLRVGTEAFF. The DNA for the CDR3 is TGTGCCTGGAGTGTGCTCAGGGTAGGCACTGAAGCTTTCTTT. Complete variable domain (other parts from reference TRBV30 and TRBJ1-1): SQTIHQWPATLVQPVGSPLSLECTVEGTSNPNLYWYRQAAGRGLQLLFYSVGIGQISSEVPQNLSASRPQDRQFILSSKKLLLSDSGFYLCAWSVLRVGTEAFFGQGTRLTVV.

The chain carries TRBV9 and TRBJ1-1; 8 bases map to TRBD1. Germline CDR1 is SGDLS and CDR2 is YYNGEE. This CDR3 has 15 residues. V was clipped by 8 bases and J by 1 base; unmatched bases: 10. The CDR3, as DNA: TGTGCCAGTGGGGGCGGTGGACAGGGGAACACTGAAGCTTTCTTT. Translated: CASGGGGQGNTEAFF.

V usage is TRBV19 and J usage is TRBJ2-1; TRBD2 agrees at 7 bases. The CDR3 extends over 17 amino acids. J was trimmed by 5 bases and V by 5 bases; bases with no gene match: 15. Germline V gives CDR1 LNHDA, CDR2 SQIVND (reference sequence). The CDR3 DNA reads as TGTGCCAGTAGTCTGCCCCGGGGAAGCGGGATTGACAATGAGCAGTTCTTC. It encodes CASSLPRGSGIDNEQFF. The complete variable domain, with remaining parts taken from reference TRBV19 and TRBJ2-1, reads DGGITQSPKYLFRKEGQNVTLSCEQNLNHDAMYWYRQDPGQGLRLIYYSQIVNDFQKGDIAEGYSVSREKKESFPLTVTSAQKNPTAFYLCASSLPRGSGIDNEQFFGPGTRLTVL.

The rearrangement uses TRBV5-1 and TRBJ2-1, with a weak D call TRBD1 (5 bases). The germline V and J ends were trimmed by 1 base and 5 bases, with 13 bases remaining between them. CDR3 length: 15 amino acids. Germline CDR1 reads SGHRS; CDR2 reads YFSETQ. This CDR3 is CASSLTGPNNNEQFF. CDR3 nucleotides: TGCGCCAGCAGCTTGACAGGACCTAACAACAATGAGCAGTTCTTC. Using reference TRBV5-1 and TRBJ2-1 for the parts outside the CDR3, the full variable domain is KAGVTQTPRYLIKTRGQQVTLSCSPISGHRSVSWYQQTPGQGLQFLFEYFSETQRNKGNFPGRFSGRQFSNSRSEMNVSTLELGDSALYLCASSLTGPNNNEQFFGPGTRLTVL.

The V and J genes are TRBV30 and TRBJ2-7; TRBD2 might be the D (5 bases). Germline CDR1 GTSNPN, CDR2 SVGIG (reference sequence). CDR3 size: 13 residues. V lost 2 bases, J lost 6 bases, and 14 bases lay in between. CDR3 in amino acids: CAWSLDIASEQYF. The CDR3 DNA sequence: TGTGCCTGGAGTTTAGACATAGCGTCCGAGCAGTACTTC.

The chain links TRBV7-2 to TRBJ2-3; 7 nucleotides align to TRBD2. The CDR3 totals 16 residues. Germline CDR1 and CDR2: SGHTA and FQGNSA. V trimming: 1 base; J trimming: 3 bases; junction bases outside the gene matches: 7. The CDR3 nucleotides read TGTGCCAGCAGCTTAGGTGGACTAGGTTGGACAGATACGCAGTATTTT. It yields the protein CASSLGGLGWTDTQYF.

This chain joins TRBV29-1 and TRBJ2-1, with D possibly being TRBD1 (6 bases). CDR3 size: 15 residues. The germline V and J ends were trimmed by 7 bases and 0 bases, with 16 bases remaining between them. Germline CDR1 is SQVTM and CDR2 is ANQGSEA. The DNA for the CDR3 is TGCAGCGCTGACGGCCAGGGGAGCTCCTACAATGAGCAGTTCTTC. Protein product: CSADGQGSSYNEQFF.

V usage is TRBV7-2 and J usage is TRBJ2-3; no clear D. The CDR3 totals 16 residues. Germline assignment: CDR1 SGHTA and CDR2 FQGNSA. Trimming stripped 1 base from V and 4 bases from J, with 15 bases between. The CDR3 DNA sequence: TGTGCCAGCAGCTTAGGTCTCCGACTGCCCTCAGATACGCAGTATTTT. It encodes CASSLGLRLPSDTQYF.

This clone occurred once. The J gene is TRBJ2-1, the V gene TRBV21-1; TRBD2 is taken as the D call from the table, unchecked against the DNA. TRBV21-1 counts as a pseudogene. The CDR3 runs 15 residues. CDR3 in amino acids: CASSPSGSSYNEQFF. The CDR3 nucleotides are TGTGCCAGCAGCCCAAGCGGGAGCTCCTACAATGAGCAGTTCTTC.

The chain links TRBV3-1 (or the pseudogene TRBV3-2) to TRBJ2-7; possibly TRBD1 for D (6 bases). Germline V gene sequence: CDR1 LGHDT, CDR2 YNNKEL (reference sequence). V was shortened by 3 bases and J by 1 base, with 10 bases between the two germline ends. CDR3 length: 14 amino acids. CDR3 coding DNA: TGTGCCAGCAGCCAGGCTGGACAGTCCTACGAGCAGTACTTC. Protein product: CASSQAGQSYEQYF.

CDR3 amino acids: CASSLKDRGALGAQYF. As DNA, the CDR3 is TGTGCCAGCAGTTTGAAGGATCGGGGAGCCCTGGGAGCCCAGTACTTC. The chain links TRBV28 to TRBJ2-5; weak D call: TRBD2 (5 bases). Germline CDR1 MDHEN, CDR2 SYDVKM. The CDR3 contains 16 residues. Trimming shortened V by 3 bases and J by 9 bases, and 23 bases separated the two germline ends.

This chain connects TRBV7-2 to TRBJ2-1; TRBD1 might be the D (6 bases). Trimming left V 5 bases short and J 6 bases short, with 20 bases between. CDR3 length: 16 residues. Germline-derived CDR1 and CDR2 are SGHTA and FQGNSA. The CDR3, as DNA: TGTGCCAGCAGCCCACTAACAGGGATTGGGGGCAATGAGCAGTTCTTC. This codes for CASSPLTGIGGNEQFF.

The CDR3 nucleotides read TGTGCCAGCAGCCTAATAGCGGGAGGGCCTTGGAATGAGCAGTTCTTC. The encoded protein is CASSLIAGGPWNEQFF. This sequence joins TRBV7-2 and TRBJ2-1; 11 nucleotides agree with TRBD2. Trimming cost V 5 bases and J 7 bases; bases outside gene matches: 10. CDR3 length: 16 residues. CDR1 is SGHTA, CDR2 FQGNSA, per germline.

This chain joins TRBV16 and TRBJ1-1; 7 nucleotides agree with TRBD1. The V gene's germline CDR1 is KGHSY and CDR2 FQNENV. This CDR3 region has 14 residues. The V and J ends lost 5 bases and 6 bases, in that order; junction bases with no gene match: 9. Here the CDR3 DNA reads TGTGCCAGCAGCATGGGGACAGCATCTCCTGAAGCTTTCTTT. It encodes CASSMGTASPEAFF.

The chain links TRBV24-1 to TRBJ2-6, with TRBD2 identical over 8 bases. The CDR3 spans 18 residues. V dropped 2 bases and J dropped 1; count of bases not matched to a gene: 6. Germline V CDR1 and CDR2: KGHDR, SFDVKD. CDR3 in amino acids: CATSDSPGGASGANVLTF. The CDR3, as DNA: TGTGCCACCAGTGATTCCCCCGGGGGGGCGTCTGGGGCCAACGTCCTGACTTTC.

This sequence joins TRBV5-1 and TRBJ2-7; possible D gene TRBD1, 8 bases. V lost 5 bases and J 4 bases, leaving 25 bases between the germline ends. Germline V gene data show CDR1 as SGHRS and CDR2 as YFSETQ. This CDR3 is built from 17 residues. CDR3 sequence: CASRGRGLADRDYEQYF. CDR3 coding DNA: TGCGCCAGCAGGGGCAGGGGGCTAGCGGACAGAGATTACGAGCAGTACTTC.

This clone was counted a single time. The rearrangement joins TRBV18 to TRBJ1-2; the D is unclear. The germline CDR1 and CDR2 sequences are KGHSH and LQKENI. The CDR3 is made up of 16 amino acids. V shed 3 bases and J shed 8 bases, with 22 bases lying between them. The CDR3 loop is CASSPALTAEGLGYTF. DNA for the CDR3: TGTGCCAGCTCACCCGCACTAACGGCGGAGGGTCTAGGCTACACCTTC.

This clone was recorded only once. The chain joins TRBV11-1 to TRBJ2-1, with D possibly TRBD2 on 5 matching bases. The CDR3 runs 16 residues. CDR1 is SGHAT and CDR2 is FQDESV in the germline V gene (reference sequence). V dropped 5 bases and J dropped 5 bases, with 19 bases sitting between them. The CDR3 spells CASSVWTSKPDNEQFF. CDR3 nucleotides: TGTGCCAGCAGCGTATGGACTTCAAAGCCTGACAATGAGCAGTTCTTC.

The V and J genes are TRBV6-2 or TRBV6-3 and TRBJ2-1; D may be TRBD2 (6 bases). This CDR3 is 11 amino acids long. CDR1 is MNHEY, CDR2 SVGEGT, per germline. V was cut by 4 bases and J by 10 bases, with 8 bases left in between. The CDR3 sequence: CASSSTREQFF. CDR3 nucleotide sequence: TGTGCCAGCAGTTCGACTAGAGAGCAGTTCTTC.

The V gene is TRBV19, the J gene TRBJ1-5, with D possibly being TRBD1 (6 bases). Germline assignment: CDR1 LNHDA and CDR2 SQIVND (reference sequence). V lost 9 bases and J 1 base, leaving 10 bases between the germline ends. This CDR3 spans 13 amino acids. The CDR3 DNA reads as TGTGCCAGACAGGGTTGGAGCAATCAGCCCCAGCATTTT. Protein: CARQGWSNQPQHF.